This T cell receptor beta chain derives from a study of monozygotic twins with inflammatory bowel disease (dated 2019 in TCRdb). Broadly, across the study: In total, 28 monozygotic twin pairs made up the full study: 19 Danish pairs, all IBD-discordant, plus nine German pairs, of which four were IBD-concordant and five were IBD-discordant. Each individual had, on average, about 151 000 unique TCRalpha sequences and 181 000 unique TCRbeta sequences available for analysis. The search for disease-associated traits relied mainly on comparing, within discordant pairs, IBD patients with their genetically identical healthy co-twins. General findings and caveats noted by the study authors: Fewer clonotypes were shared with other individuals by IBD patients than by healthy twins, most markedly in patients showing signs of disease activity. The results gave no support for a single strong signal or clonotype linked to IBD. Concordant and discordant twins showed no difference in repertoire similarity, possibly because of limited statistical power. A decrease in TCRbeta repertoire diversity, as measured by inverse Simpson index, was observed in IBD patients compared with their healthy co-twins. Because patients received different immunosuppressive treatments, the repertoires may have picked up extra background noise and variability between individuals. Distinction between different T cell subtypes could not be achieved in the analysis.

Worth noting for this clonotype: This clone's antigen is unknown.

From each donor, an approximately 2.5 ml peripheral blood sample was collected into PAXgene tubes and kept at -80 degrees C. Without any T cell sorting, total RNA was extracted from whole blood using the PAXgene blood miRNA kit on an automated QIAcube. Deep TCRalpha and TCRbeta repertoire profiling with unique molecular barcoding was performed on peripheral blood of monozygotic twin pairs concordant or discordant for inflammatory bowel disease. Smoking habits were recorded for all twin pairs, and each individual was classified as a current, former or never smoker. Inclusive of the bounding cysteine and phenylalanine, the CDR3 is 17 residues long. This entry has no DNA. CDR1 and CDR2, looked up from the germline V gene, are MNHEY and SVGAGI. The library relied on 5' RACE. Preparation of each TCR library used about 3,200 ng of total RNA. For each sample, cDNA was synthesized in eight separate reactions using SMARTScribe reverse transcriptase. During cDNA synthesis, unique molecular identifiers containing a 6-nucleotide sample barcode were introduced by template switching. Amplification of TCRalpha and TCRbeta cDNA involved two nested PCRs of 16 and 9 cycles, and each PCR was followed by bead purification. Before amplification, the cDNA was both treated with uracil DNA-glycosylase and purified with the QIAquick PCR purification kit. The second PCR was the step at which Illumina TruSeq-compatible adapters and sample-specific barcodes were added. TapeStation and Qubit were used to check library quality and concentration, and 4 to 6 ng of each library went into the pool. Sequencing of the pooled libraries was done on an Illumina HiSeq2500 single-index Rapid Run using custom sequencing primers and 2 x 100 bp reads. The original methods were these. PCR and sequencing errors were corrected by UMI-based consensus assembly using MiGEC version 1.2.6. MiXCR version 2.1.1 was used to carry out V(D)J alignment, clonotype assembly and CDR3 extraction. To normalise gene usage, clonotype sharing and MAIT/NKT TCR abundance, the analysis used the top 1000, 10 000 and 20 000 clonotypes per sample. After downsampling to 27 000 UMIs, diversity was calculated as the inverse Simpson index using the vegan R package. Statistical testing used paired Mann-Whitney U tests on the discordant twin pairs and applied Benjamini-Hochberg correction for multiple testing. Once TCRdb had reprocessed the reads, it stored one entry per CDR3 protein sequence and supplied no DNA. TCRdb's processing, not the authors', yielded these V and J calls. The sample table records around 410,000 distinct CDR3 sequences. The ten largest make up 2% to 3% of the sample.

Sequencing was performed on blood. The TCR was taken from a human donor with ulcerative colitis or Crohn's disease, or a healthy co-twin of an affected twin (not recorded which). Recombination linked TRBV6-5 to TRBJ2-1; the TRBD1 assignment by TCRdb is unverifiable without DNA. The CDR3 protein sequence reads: CASSHGGGYYINNEQFF.